Here is one TCR beta chain with its context. The antigen is undetermined. This record comes from a study of shared clonotypes between healthy human individuals. This CDR3 comprises 14 residues. Germline V gene lookup returns CDR1 MDHEN and CDR2 SYDVKM. V was clipped by 8 bases and J by 5 bases, with 18 bases between them. General study results and limits: With a handful of donors compared, about 5.2% of naive CD4 clonotypes were shared. Represented genetic and exposure-history diversity was restricted by having few donors.

TCRdb's table, derived via immunoSEQ multiplex PCR, lists solely in-frame clones and lacks some. Of some 1,600,000 clones in the sample, about 98% were seen once. The source is a man younger than 40 in good health. The material sequenced was naive CD4+ T cells sorted from blood. Subset in this sample: CD45RA+ positively selected. The chain has TRBV28 and TRBJ2-5; the D gene is possibly TRBD1 (5 bases). The CDR3 nucleotides are TGTGCCAGCCAACTGGGGCGAGGTCTGGAGACCCAGTACTTC. Translated: CASQLGRGLETQYF. The full variable domain, with the rest looked up from reference TRBV28 and TRBJ2-5, is DVKVTQSSRYLVKRTGEKVFLECVQDMDHENMFWYRQDPGLGLRLIYFSYDVKMKEKGDIPEGYSVSREKKERFSLILESASTNQTSMYLCASQLGRGLETQYFGPGTRLLVL.